Listed here are 25 T cell receptor beta chains from one sample, sequenced in a study of blood T cell repertoires in COVID-19. Produced via immunoSEQ multiplex PCR; TCRdb's table is partial and in-frame only. The table lists 250,000 to 300,000 clones, roughly 84% of them singletons. Source material: peripheral blood. The receptors here all came from a woman aged 18-29 years with acute or convalescent COVID-19.

The rearrangement joins TRBV18 to TRBJ2-1; D is ambiguous. This CDR3 has 16 amino acids. V lost 1 base and J lost 0, with 10 bases in between. Germline CDR1 is KGHSH and CDR2 is LQKENI. CDR3 amino acids: CASSPRADSSYNEQFF. The CDR3 DNA sequence: TGTGCCAGCTCACCACGAGCCGATAGCTCCTACAATGAGCAGTTCTTC.

CDR3 in amino acids: CASSLTPLAGNYNEQFF. CDR3 coding DNA: TGTGCCAGCAGCTTAACCCCCCTAGCGGGAAATTACAATGAGCAGTTCTTC. The gene calls are TRBV11-2 and TRBJ2-1, with 9 bases fitting TRBD2. Germline lookup yields CDR1 SGHAT and CDR2 FQNNGV. This CDR3 comprises 17 residues. The junction had 9 bases not matched to a gene; V was cut back by 2 bases and J by 4 bases.

V is TRBV18 and J is TRBJ2-2, with 11 bases fitting TRBD2. The germline V gene has CDR1 KGHSH and CDR2 LQKENI. The CDR3 is 17 amino acids. V shed 4 bases and J 4 bases; nucleotides not matched to a gene: 8. The CDR3 coding sequence is TGTGCCAGCTCACTCCAACTAGCGGGAGTTGGCACCGGGGAGCTGTTTTTT. Encoded protein: CASSLQLAGVGTGELFF. Combining the CDR3 with reference TRBV18 and TRBJ2-2 gives the whole variable domain NAGVMQNPRHLVRRRGQEARLRCSPMKGHSHVYWYRQLPEEGLKFMVYLQKENIIDESGMPKERFSAEFPKEGPSILRIQQVVRGDSAAYFCASSLQLAGVGTGELFFGEGSRLTVL.

The chain links TRBV11-2 to TRBJ2-2, with TRBD2 matching over 15 bases. V was pared by 3 bases and J by 0 bases, with 5 bases of the junction left unmatched. This CDR3 contains 19 residues. Germline CDR1 is SGHAT and CDR2 is FQNNGV. The chain's CDR3 is CASSFGGLAGGTNTGELFF. CDR3 in DNA: TGTGCCAGCAGCTTTGGGGGACTAGCGGGAGGAACGAACACCGGGGAGCTGTTTTTT.

This clone has a single count. The chain uses TRBV2 and TRBJ2-7; D perhaps matches TRBD1 (6 bases). V gave up 8 bases and J gave up 6 bases, with 20 bases separating them. CDR1 and CDR2 from the germline V gene are SNHLY and FYNNEI. This CDR3 is built from 14 residues. CDR3 DNA: TGTGCCAGCTATCGGACAGAAAGGGCGGGCGAGCAGTACTTC. Its translation is CASYRTERAGEQYF.

The rearrangement links TRBV5-1 to TRBJ1-3; no reliable D call. This CDR3 contains 12 residues. Germline V gene sequence: CDR1 SGHRS, CDR2 YFSETQ. V was clipped by 2 bases and J by 3 bases, with 3 bases between them. CDR3 in amino acids: CASSFNGNTIYF. For the CDR3, the DNA is TGCGCCAGCAGCTTTAATGGAAACACCATATATTTT.

V usage is TRBV11-1 and J usage is TRBJ2-7; D call uncertain. CDR1 is SGHAT, CDR2 FQDESV, per germline (reference sequence). V lost 1 base to trimming and J lost 0 bases, with 7 bases between them. The CDR3 loop spans 14 amino acids. CDR3 coding DNA: TGTGCCAGCAGCTTAGATGTGAGCTCCTACGAGCAGTACTTC. Its protein product is CASSLDVSSYEQYF.

V usage is TRBV21-1 and J usage is TRBJ2-7; the D call of TRBD2 is as the table states it, not checked on the DNA. TRBV21-1 is annotated as a pseudogene. The CDR3 runs 19 residues. CDR3 sequence: CASSKVYIRGINHSYEQYF. The CDR3 DNA follows: TGTGCCAGCAGCAAAGTATATATAAGAGGGATCAACCACTCCTACGAGCAGTACTTC.

In its sample, this clone was seen once. This chain uses TRBV5-1 with TRBJ1-5; TRBD1 might be the D (6 bases). Germline CDR1 and CDR2: SGHRS and YFSETQ. CDR3 size: 15 residues. Trimming took 0 bases from V and 4 from J, leaving 11 bases between them. The CDR3 reads CASSLDGQINQPQHF. CDR3 coding DNA: TGCGCCAGCAGCTTGGACGGACAGATTAATCAGCCCCAGCATTTT.

V is TRBV4-1 and J is TRBJ1-1; a possible D gene is TRBD1 (5 bases). CDR3 length: 13 amino acids. Trimming took off 5 bases at V and 2 bases at J, with 9 bases between the two ends. Germline CDR1 and CDR2: MGHRA and YSYEKL. The CDR3 here is CASSYDSNTEAFF. For the CDR3, the DNA is TGCGCCAGCAGCTACGACAGCAACACTGAAGCTTTCTTT.

This clone was found once. The V gene is TRBV7-9, the J gene TRBJ1-1; no clear D. CDR1 SEHNR and CDR2 FQNEAQ come from the germline V gene (reference sequence). The ends were cut back, 3 bases at V and 1 base at J, with 12 bases in the middle. The CDR3 sequence is 15 residues long. The CDR3, as DNA: TGTGCCAGCAGCTTGCGGGCGAACAGGAACACTGAAGCTTTCTTT. Translating gives CASSLRANRNTEAFF.

This clone was picked up one time. V usage is TRBV27 and J usage is TRBJ2-7; 7 bases fit TRBD1. Germline values: CDR1 MNHEY, CDR2 SMNVEV (reference sequence). This CDR3 comprises 14 residues. With V trimmed by 2 bases and J by 6 bases, 7 bases remained unmatched. CDR3 sequence: CASSLTGVFFEQYF. The CDR3 bases are TGTGCCAGCAGTTTAACAGGGGTTTTCTTCGAGCAGTACTTC.

This sequence joins TRBV3-1 (or the pseudogene TRBV3-2) and TRBJ2-7, with 9 bases fitting TRBD2. V lost 4 bases to trimming and J lost 7 bases; unmatched junction nucleotides: 8. The length of the CDR3 is 14 residues. CDR1 LGHDT and CDR2 YNNKEL come from the germline V gene (reference sequence). The CDR3 coding sequence is TGTGCCAGCAGCCCCTTAGCGGGAGCAGGGGAGCAGTACTTC. Protein product: CASSPLAGAGEQYF.

V and J are TRBV18 and TRBJ2-1; tentatively, D is TRBD2 (6 bases). Germline-derived CDR1 and CDR2 are KGHSH and LQKENI. The CDR3 extends over 16 amino acids. V was trimmed by 5 bases and J by 6 bases, leaving 20 bases between them. The CDR3 sequence is CASSSRVGEEVNEQFF. CDR3 sequence (DNA): TGTGCCAGCTCATCCCGCGTTGGGGAGGAAGTCAATGAGCAGTTCTTC. The full variable domain, with the rest looked up from reference TRBV18 and TRBJ2-1, is NAGVMQNPRHLVRRRGQEARLRCSPMKGHSHVYWYRQLPEEGLKFMVYLQKENIIDESGMPKERFSAEFPKEGPSILRIQQVVRGDSAAYFCASSSRVGEEVNEQFFGPGTRLTVL.

This chain connects TRBV2 to TRBJ2-2, with a tentative D call TRBD2 (6 bases). The V end lost 6 bases, the J end lost 4 bases, and 15 bases lay between the germline ends. Germline values: CDR1 SNHLY, CDR2 FYNNEI. CDR3 length: 15 amino acids. This CDR3 reads CASRVSGTFTGELFF. The CDR3 nucleotides read TGTGCCAGCAGGGTCTCTGGGACTTTCACCGGGGAGCTGTTTTTT.

A single count supports this clone. The CDR3 is CSDGTNYGYTF. The CDR3 DNA reads as TGCAGTGATGGGACAAACTATGGCTACACCTTC. The V call is TRBV20-1, the J call TRBJ1-2, with TRBD1 as a possible D gene (6 bases). The germline gives CDR1 DFQATT, CDR2 SNEGSKA (reference sequence). The CDR3 runs 11 residues. Trimming pared 7 bases from V and 2 bases from J, leaving 8 bases between.

The chain is built from TRBV27 and TRBJ2-5, with TRBD1 identical over 9 bases. The CDR3 is 14 residues long. Germline CDR1 reads MNHEY; CDR2 reads SMNVEV (reference sequence). V dropped 5 bases and J dropped 2; count of bases not matched to a gene: 3. The CDR3 DNA reads TGTGCCAGCAGTCTACAGGGGGCACAAGAGACCCAGTACTTC. It encodes CASSLQGAQETQYF.

The gene calls are TRBV29-1 and TRBJ2-7, with D possibly matching TRBD1 (6 bases). The germline V and J ends were trimmed by 4 bases and 2 bases, with 18 bases remaining between them. CDR1 SQVTM and CDR2 ANQGSEA come from the germline V gene. The CDR3 is 15 residues long. The CDR3 loop is CSVVYFAGQTYEQYF. In nucleotides, the CDR3 is TGCAGCGTTGTGTATTTCGCTGGACAGACCTACGAGCAGTACTTC.

J is TRBJ2-1 and V is TRBV2, with 15 bases that match TRBD2. Germline V lookup: CDR1 SNHLY, CDR2 FYNNEI. V shed 8 bases, J shed 9 bases, and the junction held 5 bases outside the gene matches. The CDR3 runs to 14 residues. The CDR3 DNA reads as TGTGCCAGCGGGACTAGCGGGAGGTACGGTGAGCAGTTCTTC. It specifies CASGTSGRYGEQFF.

There are many counts of this clone. The V call is TRBV29-1, the J call TRBJ2-3, with TRBD1 identical over 8 bases. Germline CDR1 SQVTM, CDR2 ANQGSEA. Germline trimming cut 6 bases from V and 5 bases from J; bases unmatched to any gene: 7. This CDR3 is built from 13 residues. The CDR3 region has the DNA TGCAGCGTCACGGACAGGGCGGTAGATACGCAGTATTTT. Amino acids: CSVTDRAVDTQYF.

The chain employs TRBV20-1 and TRBJ1-2, with D possibly TRBD1 on 5 matching bases. Germline CDR1 reads DFQATT; CDR2 reads SNEGSKA (reference sequence). The V end lost 3 bases, the J end lost 0 bases, and 14 bases lay between the germline ends. This CDR3 contains 15 residues. The CDR3 is CSASRGPATNYGYTF. The CDR3 bases are TGCAGTGCTAGTAGGGGCCCTGCTACTAACTATGGCTACACCTTC.

The V and J genes are TRBV18 and TRBJ2-3; 8 bases match TRBD2. V lost 2 bases to trimming and J lost 2 bases; unmatched junction nucleotides: 3. Germline CDR1 reads KGHSH; CDR2 reads LQKENI. The CDR3 runs to 15 residues. This CDR3 reads CASSPSGSVTDTQYF. The CDR3 DNA is TGTGCCAGCTCACCAAGCGGGAGTGTCACAGATACGCAGTATTTT.

The chain combines TRBV18 with TRBJ2-7; D possibly corresponds to TRBD1 (5 bases). The CDR3 covers 13 residues. V lost 3 bases and J lost 6, with 12 bases in between. Germline loops: CDR1 KGHSH, CDR2 LQKENI. DNA of the CDR3: TGTGCCAGCTCACCTGCTCAGGGTTTCGAGCAGTACTTC. It is translated as CASSPAQGFEQYF.

The V and J genes are TRBV29-1 and TRBJ2-7; D not certain. The V end was cut by 0 bases, the J end by 3 bases, with 6 bases between. The germline V gene encodes CDR1 SQVTM and CDR2 ANQGSEA. The CDR3 covers 12 residues. Here the CDR3 reads CSVEDGRYEQYF. In DNA form, the CDR3 reads TGCAGCGTTGAAGATGGGCGCTACGAGCAGTACTTC.

CDR3 nucleotides: TGCGCCAGCAGCTTAGCGGGAGGGGGTCCAGATACGCAGTATTTT. This translates into CASSLAGGGPDTQYF. J is TRBJ2-3 and V is TRBV5-1; 10 bases are a match to TRBD2. This CDR3 has 15 amino acids. Germline V gene data show CDR1 as SGHRS and CDR2 as YFSETQ. Losses at the gene ends were 2 bases for V and 4 bases for J; bases not matched to a gene: 4.